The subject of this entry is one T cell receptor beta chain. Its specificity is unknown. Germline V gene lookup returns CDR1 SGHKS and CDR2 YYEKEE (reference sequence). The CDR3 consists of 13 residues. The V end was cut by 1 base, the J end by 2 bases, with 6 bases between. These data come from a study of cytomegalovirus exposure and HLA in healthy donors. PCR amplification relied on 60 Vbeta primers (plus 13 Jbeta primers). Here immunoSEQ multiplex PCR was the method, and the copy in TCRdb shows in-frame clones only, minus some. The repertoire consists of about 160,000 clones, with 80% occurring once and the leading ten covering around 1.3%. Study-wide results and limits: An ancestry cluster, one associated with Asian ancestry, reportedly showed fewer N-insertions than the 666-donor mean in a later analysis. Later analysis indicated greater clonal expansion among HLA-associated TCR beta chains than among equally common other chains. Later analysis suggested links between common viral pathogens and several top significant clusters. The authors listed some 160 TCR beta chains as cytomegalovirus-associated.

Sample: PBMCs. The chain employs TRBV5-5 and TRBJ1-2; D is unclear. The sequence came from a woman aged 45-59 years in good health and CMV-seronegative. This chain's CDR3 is CASSLSPNYGYTF. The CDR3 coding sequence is TGTGCCAGCAGCTTGTCCCCAAACTATGGCTACACCTTC.